This T cell receptor beta chain was captured by sequencing in a study of blood T cells in healthy people across ages. Total RNA was isolated from each sample in quantities of at least 6 micrograms. Alongside a J-beta primer mix, a sample-barcoded 5' primer served in a second PCR lasting roughly 7 to 11 cycles. A template-switch adaptor containing 12 random nucleotides labeled each cDNA molecule. TCRdb passed the 5' RACE reads through MiXCR, listing each CDR3 protein once. The sample includes about a million distinct CDR3 sequences, 48% of them seen just once. This clonotype has a handful of counts. Its target is unknown. The study's findings and limits: The percentage of naive T cells correlated strongly with TCR beta diversity. Expanded clonotype shifts may have been confounded, as the donors had an unknown CMV status.

This sequence was found in a man under 40 in good health. The sequenced material came from blood.

CDR3 region: CSAANSNLATQETQYF. In DNA form, the CDR3 reads TGCAGTGCTGCGAACTCCAATCTAGCGACCCAAGAGACCCAGTACTTC. The chain is built from TRBV20-1 and TRBJ2-5, with a weak D call TRBD2 (6 bases). There are 16 residues in the CDR3. Germline CDR1 and CDR2: DFQATT and SNEGSKA (reference sequence). Trimming took 5 bases from V and 1 from J, leaving 20 bases between them.